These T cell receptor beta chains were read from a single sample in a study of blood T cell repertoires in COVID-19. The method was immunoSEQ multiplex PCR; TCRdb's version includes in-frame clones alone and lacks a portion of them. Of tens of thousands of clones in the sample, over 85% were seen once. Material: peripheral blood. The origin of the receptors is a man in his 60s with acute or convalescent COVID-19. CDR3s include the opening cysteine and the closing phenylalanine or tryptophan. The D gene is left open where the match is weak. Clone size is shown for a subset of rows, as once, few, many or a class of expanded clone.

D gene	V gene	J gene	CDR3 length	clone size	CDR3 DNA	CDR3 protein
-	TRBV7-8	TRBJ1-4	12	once	TGTGCCAGCAGCAATAGCCGGGAAAAACTGTTTTTT	CASSNSREKLFF
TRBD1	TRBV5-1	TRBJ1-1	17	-	TGCGCCAGCAGCTTGGTAAAAGGGACAGACATGAACACTGAAGCTTTCTTT	CASSLVKGTDMNTEAFF
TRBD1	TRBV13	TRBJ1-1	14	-	TGTGCCAGCAGCGCCGGGGACAGGGCCACTGAAGCTTTCTTT	CASSAGDRATEAFF
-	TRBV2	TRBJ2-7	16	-	TGTGCCAGCAGTAAAGAAGGACAGCGGAGCTCCTACGAGCAGTACTTC	CASSKEGQRSSYEQYF
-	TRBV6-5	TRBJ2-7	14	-	TGTGCCAGCAGACAAACAGGGCGCTCCTACGAGCAGTACTTC	CASRQTGRSYEQYF
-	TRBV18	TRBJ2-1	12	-	TGTGCCAGCTCACCACCGAATCGGGTGCAGTTCTTC	CASSPPNRVQFF
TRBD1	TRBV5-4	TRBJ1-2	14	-	TGTGCCAGCAGCCAATTTACAGGGGGATATGGCTACACCTTC	CASSQFTGGYGYTF
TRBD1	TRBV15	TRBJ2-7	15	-	TGTGCCACCAGCAGAGATCCGGGACAGTCCTACGAGCAGTACTTC	CATSRDPGQSYEQYF
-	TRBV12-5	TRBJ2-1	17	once	TGTGCTAGTGGTTTGGTCCAGGGGCCCTTCCCCTACAATGAGCAGTTCTTC	CASGLVQGPFPYNEQFF
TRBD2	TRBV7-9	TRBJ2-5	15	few	TGTGCCAGCACCCTCGGACTAGCGGGGTCGGAGACCCAGTACTTC	CASTLGLAGSETQYF
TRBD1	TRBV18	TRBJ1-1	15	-	TGTGCCAGCTCACCAGAAAGTCAGGGGGCGGCTGAAGCTTTCTTT	CASSPESQGAAEAFF
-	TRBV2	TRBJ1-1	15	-	TGTGCCAGCAGTGAATTCGAGGGGAGGTTGGCTGAAGCTTTCTTT	CASSEFEGRLAEAFF
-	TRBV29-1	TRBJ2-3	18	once	TGCAGCGTTGCACTGGTTAAGGGAGAGGGTGGAGGCACAGATACGCAGTATTTT	CSVALVKGEGGGTDTQYF
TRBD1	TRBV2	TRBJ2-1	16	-	TGTGCCAGCAGAACCGGGACAGGGGGCGCCGCCAATGAGCAGTTCTTC	CASRTGTGGAANEQFF
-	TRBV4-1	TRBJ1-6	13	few	TGCGCCAGCAGCCAAGATCTTTATTCACCCCTCCACTTT	CASSQDLYSPLHF
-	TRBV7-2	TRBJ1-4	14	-	TGTGCCAGCAGCCGCGACAGGATGACTCCAAAACTGTTTTTT	CASSRDRMTPKLFF
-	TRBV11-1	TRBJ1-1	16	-	TGTGCCAGCAGCTATGGACAAAGGTGGGGTTACACTGAAGCTTTCTTT	CASSYGQRWGYTEAFF
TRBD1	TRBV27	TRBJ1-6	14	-	TGTGCCAGCAGTTTATCGACAGGGCATTCACCCCTCCACTTT	CASSLSTGHSPLHF
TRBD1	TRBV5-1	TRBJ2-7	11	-	TGCGCCGGCGTCAACGACAGGGATCGGTACTTC	CAGVNDRDRYF
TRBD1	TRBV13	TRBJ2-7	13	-	TGTGCCAGCGGAAACGGGACAGGCTACGAGCAGTACTTC	CASGNGTGYEQYF
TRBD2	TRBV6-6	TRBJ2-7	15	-	TGTGCCAGCAGATTTGGGGCGGGGGGGACCTACGAGCAGTACTTC	CASRFGAGGTYEQYF
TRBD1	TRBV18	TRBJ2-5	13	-	TGTGCCAGCTCTTACGACAGGGGCGAGACCCAGTACTTC	CASSYDRGETQYF
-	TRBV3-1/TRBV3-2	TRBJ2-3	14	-	TGTGCCAGCAGCCTACGTACTAGCCTTGATACGCAGTATTTT	CASSLRTSLDTQYF
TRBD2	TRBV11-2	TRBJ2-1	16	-	TGTGCCAGCAGCTTGTCGGCTAGCGGGGGGGCCTATGAGCAGTTCTTC	CASSLSASGGAYEQFF
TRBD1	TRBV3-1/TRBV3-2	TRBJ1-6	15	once	TGTGCCAGCAGCCAACCCGGCAGGGGGGATTCACCCCTCCACTTT	CASSQPGRGDSPLHF
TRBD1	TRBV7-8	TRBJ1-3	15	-	TGTGCCAGCAGCTTATACGACAGGGCTGGAAACACCATATATTTT	CASSLYDRAGNTIYF
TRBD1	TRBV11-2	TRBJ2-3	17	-	TGTGCCAGCAGCTTCGGGACAGGGGCTTCTAGCACAGATACGCAGTATTTT	CASSFGTGASSTDTQYF
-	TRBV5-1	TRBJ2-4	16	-	TGCGCCAGCAGTTACACCGGGACTTTAGCCAAAAACATTCAGTACTTC	CASSYTGTLAKNIQYF
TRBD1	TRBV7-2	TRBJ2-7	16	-	TGTGCCAGCAGCTTCCGGCGGGGACAGGGAAAATACGAGCAGTACTTC	CASSFRRGQGKYEQYF
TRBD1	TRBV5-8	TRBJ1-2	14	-	TGTGCCAGCAGCTTGAGGGACAGCGTCTATGGCTACACCTTC	CASSLRDSVYGYTF
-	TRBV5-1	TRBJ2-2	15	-	TGCGCCAGCAGCTTGGGACAGACGGATACCGGGGAGCTGTTTTTT	CASSLGQTDTGELFF
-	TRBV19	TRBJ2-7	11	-	TGTGCCAGTAGTGACCGGGGCGAGCAGTACTTC	CASSDRGEQYF
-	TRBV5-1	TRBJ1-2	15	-	TGCGCCAGCAGCTTGGAAGGGGTCCCAACGGATGGCTACACCTTC	CASSLEGVPTDGYTF
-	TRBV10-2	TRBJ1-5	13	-	TGCGCCAGCAGTGACAGGGATCACCAGCCCCAGCATTTT	CASSDRDHQPQHF
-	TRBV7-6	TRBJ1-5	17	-	TGTGCCAGCAGCTTCAATACAGGTCGGATGGGCAATCAGCCCCAGCATTTT	CASSFNTGRMGNQPQHF
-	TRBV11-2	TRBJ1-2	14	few	TGTGCCAGCAGCTTAGGAGGACAGAACTATGGCTACACCTTC	CASSLGGQNYGYTF
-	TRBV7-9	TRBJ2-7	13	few	TGTGCCAGCAGCCCCCTGGCCTCCTACGAGCAGTACTTC	CASSPLASYEQYF
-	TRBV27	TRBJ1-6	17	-	TGTGCCAGCAGTCCCGCTCTTCTCGGCGGGTATAATTCACCCCTCCACTTT	CASSPALLGGYNSPLHF
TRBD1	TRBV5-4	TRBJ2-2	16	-	TGTGCCAGCAGCGCCGGGGACAGTCGTCGATCCGGGGAGCTGTTTTTT	CASSAGDSRRSGELFF
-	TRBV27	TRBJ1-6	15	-	TGTGCCAGCAGTTTAAGTCAGGATCTTAATTCACCCCTCCACTTT	CASSLSQDLNSPLHF